These T cell receptor beta chains were read from a single sample in a study of CD8 T cells in Susac syndrome. MiXCR, applied by TCRdb to the immunoSEQ multiplex PCR reads, yields one record per CDR3 protein. The data show about 76,000 distinct CDR3 sequences, 91% seen once. The specimen was CD8+ T cells from PBMCs. The receptor source for this set is a human donor with multiple sclerosis. CDR3s include the opening cysteine and the closing phenylalanine or tryptophan. The D gene is left open where the match is weak. Size is omitted from some rows. Given values are once, few, many or a class for expanded clones.

clone size	V gene	D gene	J gene	CDR3 protein	CDR3 DNA
.	TRBV9	.	TRBJ2-3	CASSVSGSSTDTQYF	TGTGCCAGCAGCGTAAGTGGTTCTAGCACAGATACGCAGTATTTT
.	TRBV6-5	.	TRBJ1-5	CASRDGPNQPQHF	TGTGCCAGCAGGGACGGACCCAATCAGCCCCAGCATTTT
.	TRBV5-6	.	TRBJ2-3	CASSLKGSGDTQYF	TGTGCCAGCAGCTTGAAAGGATCAGGAGATACGCAGTATTTT
.	TRBV6-2/TRBV6-3	TRBD1	TRBJ1-1	CASRRDRGLSEAFF	TGTGCCAGCAGACGGGACAGGGGGCTTTCTGAAGCTTTCTTT
.	TRBV6-5	TRBD2	TRBJ2-7	CASSYSGGRAYEQYF	TGTGCCAGCAGTTACTCGGGCGGGAGGGCCTACGAGCAGTACTTC
.	TRBV7-2	TRBD2	TRBJ2-2	CASSLSSGGGNTGELFF	TGTGCCAGCAGCTTGAGTAGCGGGGGGGGAAACACCGGGGAGCTGTTTTTT
.	TRBV28	.	TRBJ1-5	CASRWRGGRQPQHF	TGTGCCAGCAGGTGGAGGGGCGGCAGACAGCCCCAGCATTTT
once	TRBV30	.	TRBJ2-2	CAWNRGGELFF	TGTGCCTGGAACAGAGGCGGGGAGCTGTTTTTT
.	TRBV9	.	TRBJ2-1	CASSATPGLPSEQFF	TGTGCCAGCAGCGCCACCCCCGGCCTTCCAAGTGAGCAGTTCTTC
.	TRBV27	.	TRBJ1-2	CASSSRGLSPYTF	TGTGCCAGCAGCTCCCGGGGGCTAAGTCCCTACACCTTC
.	TRBV5-1	.	TRBJ2-2	CASSLYGSGELFF	TGCGCCAGCAGCTTGTACGGCTCCGGGGAGCTGTTTTTT
.	TRBV27	.	TRBJ1-6	CASSLRPGQYNSPLHF	TGTGCCAGCAGTTTACGACCGGGACAATATAATTCACCCCTCCACTTT
once	TRBV16	TRBD2	TRBJ2-1	CASSPSKGAGGIYNEQFF	TGTGCCAGCAGCCCATCAAAGGGCGCGGGGGGGATCTACAATGAGCAGTTCTTC
.	TRBV12-3/TRBV12-4	.	TRBJ2-5	CASSAQETQYF	TGTGCCAGCAGTGCCCAAGAGACCCAGTACTTC
once	TRBV28	TRBD1	TRBJ2-7	CASSSIGTGGRYEQYF	TGTGCCAGCAGTTCCATTGGGACAGGGGGGAGGTACGAGCAGTACTTC
.	TRBV27	.	TRBJ1-1	CASRRGPNTEAFF	TGTGCCAGCAGGAGGGGCCCGAACACTGAAGCTTTCTTT
few	TRBV4-1	TRBD1	TRBJ2-2	CASNSGGTGELFF	TGCGCCAGCAATTCAGGGGGCACCGGGGAGCTGTTTTTT
.	TRBV6-2/TRBV6-3	.	TRBJ2-5	CASSYFFATGTVLQETQYF	TGTGCCAGCAGTTACTTTTTTGCCACCGGGACGGTCCTCCAAGAGACCCAGTACTTC
.	TRBV2	TRBD1	TRBJ1-1	CASSQGGTLMNTEAFF	TGTGCCAGCAGTCAGGGGGGGACTTTGATGAACACTGAAGCTTTCTTT
.	TRBV6-2/TRBV6-3	.	TRBJ1-5	CASSWWDSNQPQHF	TGTGCCAGCAGTTGGTGGGACAGCAATCAGCCCCAGCATTTT
few	TRBV4-1	.	TRBJ2-7	CASSPRSGASYEQYF	TGCGCCAGCAGCCCCCGTTCTGGCGCTTCCTACGAGCAGTACTTC
.	TRBV19	TRBD1	TRBJ1-2	CASSRRAVGQKDGYTF	TGTGCCAGTAGTCGGAGGGCAGTGGGACAGAAAGATGGCTACACCTTC
once	TRBV3-1	.	TRBJ1-1	CASSHQGGTEAFF	TGTGCCAGCAGCCACCAGGGAGGCACTGAAGCTTTCTTT
.	TRBV30	.	TRBJ1-1	CAWSVGTLNTEAFF	TGTGCCTGGAGTGTAGGGACACTGAACACTGAAGCTTTCTTT
once	TRBV18	.	TRBJ1-5	CASSPMGVSNQPQHF	TGTGCCAGCTCACCAATGGGTGTCAGCAATCAGCCCCAGCATTTT
.	TRBV27	.	TRBJ1-5	CASSLTPPGGQPQHF	TGTGCCAGCAGCCTTACCCCTCCGGGGGGGCAGCCCCAGCATTTT
.	TRBV6-6	.	TRBJ2-7	CASSFSQHGPLHEQYF	TGTGCCAGCAGTTTCAGTCAGCACGGACCCCTCCACGAGCAGTACTTC
.	TRBV2	.	TRBJ2-2	CASRDASTFGGYTGELFF	TGTGCCAGCAGGGACGCCTCGACCTTCGGAGGGTACACCGGGGAGCTGTTTTTT
once	TRBV7-3	TRBD2	TRBJ2-5	CASSFTGGYQETQYF	TGTGCCAGCAGCTTCACCGGGGGGTACCAAGAGACCCAGTACTTC
.	TRBV11-2	.	TRBJ1-4	CASSWTEGDEKLFF	TGTGCCAGCAGTTGGACGGAGGGAGATGAAAAACTGTTTTTT
once	TRBV24-1	TRBD1	TRBJ2-1	CATSDLQGNEQFF	TGTGCCACCAGTGATCTACAGGGGAATGAGCAGTTCTTC
once	TRBV13	.	TRBJ2-7	CASSLSSYPSYEQYF	TGTGCCAGCAGCTTATCAAGCTACCCCTCCTACGAGCAGTACTTC
.	TRBV19	.	TRBJ2-5	CASSIAGLETQYF	TGTGCCAGTAGTATTGCAGGGTTAGAGACCCAGTACTTC
.	TRBV9	TRBD2	TRBJ2-1	CASSGLAESYNEQFF	TGTGCCAGCAGCGGACTAGCGGAATCCTACAATGAGCAGTTCTTC
once	TRBV19	.	TRBJ2-2	CASGDWKLAGELFF	TGTGCCAGTGGGGACTGGAAGTTAGCCGGGGAGCTGTTTTTT
few	TRBV30	.	TRBJ2-7	CAWSVHNTYEQYF	TGTGCCTGGAGTGTACACAACACCTACGAGCAGTACTTC
.	TRBV6-1	.	TRBJ1-1	CASSLQDEMNTEAFF	TGTGCCAGCAGTCTACAAGACGAAATGAACACTGAAGCTTTCTTT
.	TRBV27	TRBD2	TRBJ2-4	CASSPIGTSGSHIQYF	TGTGCCAGCAGTCCAATAGGGACTAGCGGGAGTCACATTCAGTACTTC
.	TRBV6-5	.	TRBJ1-5	CASGEKLVDQPQHF	TGTGCCAGCGGCGAGAAGTTGGTGGATCAGCCCCAGCATTTT
.	TRBV7-3	TRBD2	TRBJ2-5	CASSPSGSEETQYF	TGTGCCAGCAGCCCTAGCGGGAGTGAAGAGACCCAGTACTTC
.	TRBV6-1	.	TRBJ2-7	CASSEVADTGEQYF	TGTGCCAGCAGTGAAGTTGCGGACACGGGGGAGCAGTACTTC
.	TRBV13	TRBD1	TRBJ1-1	CASRVKDRGTEAFF	TGTGCCAGCAGAGTTAAAGACAGGGGGACTGAAGCTTTCTTT
.	TRBV6-5	.	TRBJ2-7	CASRDGALEQYF	TGTGCCAGCAGGGACGGGGCCCTCGAGCAGTACTTC
.	TRBV5-6	.	TRBJ1-5	CASSPWGINNQPQHF	TGTGCCAGCAGCCCCTGGGGGATAAACAATCAGCCCCAGCATTTT
.	TRBV18	TRBD1	TRBJ1-2	CASSPLRDRVRGYTF	TGTGCCAGCTCACCGCTCCGGGACAGGGTGCGTGGCTACACCTTC
.	TRBV20-1	TRBD1	TRBJ1-5	CSARGGPGQGYQPQHF	TGCAGTGCTAGGGGGGGGCCGGGACAGGGATATCAGCCCCAGCATTTT
.	TRBV5-4	.	TRBJ1-2	CASRDRGFNGYTF	TGTGCCAGCCGTGATAGGGGGTTTAATGGCTACACCTTC
.	TRBV5-1	.	TRBJ1-1	CASSFSVVEAFF	TGCGCCAGCAGCTTCAGTGTGGTTGAAGCTTTCTTT
.	TRBV28	TRBD1	TRBJ2-2	CASSLSFIGTGNTGELFF	TGTGCCAGCAGTTTATCCTTTATTGGGACAGGGAACACCGGGGAGCTGTTTTTT
.	TRBV15	TRBD1	TRBJ2-7	CATSKLRDSSYEQYF	TGTGCCACCAGCAAACTCCGGGACAGTTCCTACGAGCAGTACTTC
.	TRBV4-3	.	TRBJ2-1	CASSQGPAGRGTVEQFF	TGCGCCAGCAGCCAAGGACCGGCAGGCAGGGGGACTGTTGAGCAGTTCTTC
.	TRBV9	TRBD2	TRBJ2-1	CASSAAPSGGANEQFF	TGTGCCAGCAGCGCAGCCCCCAGCGGGGGGGCCAATGAGCAGTTCTTC
.	TRBV28	.	TRBJ2-7	CASSLDPPRSYEQYF	TGTGCCAGCAGTTTAGATCCGCCAAGATCCTACGAGCAGTACTTC
.	TRBV28	.	TRBJ2-5	CASSLGPTRGYQETQYF	TGTGCCAGCAGTTTAGGGCCCACGCGCGGCTACCAAGAGACCCAGTACTTC
.	TRBV28	.	TRBJ1-5	CASSFRDNQPQHF	TGTGCCAGCAGTTTCAGGGATAATCAGCCCCAGCATTTT
.	TRBV6-2/TRBV6-3	TRBD1	TRBJ2-1	CASSFYQGTGNNEQFF	TGTGCCAGCAGTTTCTACCAGGGGACAGGGAACAATGAGCAGTTCTTC
.	TRBV27	TRBD1	TRBJ1-1	CASSSDRLGLMNTEAFF	TGTGCCAGCAGTTCGGACAGGCTGGGACTTATGAACACTGAAGCTTTCTTT
.	TRBV30	.	TRBJ2-7	CAWKWGKEQYF	TGTGCCTGGAAATGGGGGAAGGAGCAGTACTTC